These 22 T cell receptor beta chains came from one sample sequenced in a study of metastatic and nonmetastatic thyroid tumors. From the PCR reads, TCRdb re-called clones with MiXCR. Among about 14,000 clones, approximately 12% were seen once, and the ten largest hold roughly 15%. Every patient was untreated before thyroid surgery. The sample taken for sequencing was blood. These receptors all come from a female donor with papillary thyroid cancer or a benign thyroid nodule (not recorded which). Some clones in this sample may be carry-over from other donors' samples.

This clone was observed at least ten times. The CDR3 DNA follows: TGCGCCAGCAGCCAAGCCGACGGCGCGAACACCGGGGAGCTGTTTTTT. Its translation: CASSQADGANTGELFF. The gene calls are TRBV4-1 and TRBJ2-2; D remains unclear. V lost 1 base and J 0 bases, leaving 9 bases between the germline ends. This CDR3 region has 16 residues. Germline loops: CDR1 MGHRA, CDR2 YSYEKL.

By frequency in the sample, this clone is medium-sized. The chain employs TRBV19 and TRBJ2-2, with 8 positions matching TRBD1. This CDR3 is 14 amino acids long. The germline CDR1 and CDR2 sequences are LNHDA and SQIVND (reference sequence). With V trimmed by 8 bases and J by 5 bases, 7 bases remained unmatched. The chain's CDR3 is CASVPGQVTGELFF. The CDR3, as DNA: TGTGCCAGTGTCCCGGGACAGGTAACCGGGGAGCTGTTTTTT.

This clone was detected many times. This rearrangement joins TRBV5-1 to TRBJ2-3; either TRBD1 or TRBD2 may fit D (6 bases each). The length of the CDR3 is 15 residues. V was shortened by 7 bases and J by 1 base, with 16 bases between the two germline ends. Per germline, CDR1 SGHRS and CDR2 YFSETQ. This chain's CDR3 is CASFQQGGGTDTQYF. DNA for the CDR3: TGCGCCAGCTTTCAACAGGGAGGAGGCACAGATACGCAGTATTTT. Complete variable domain (other parts from reference TRBV5-1 and TRBJ2-3): KAGVTQTPRYLIKTRGQQVTLSCSPISGHRSVSWYQQTPGQGLQFLFEYFSETQRNKGNFPGRFSGRQFSNSRSEMNVSTLELGDSALYLCASFQQGGGTDTQYFGPGTRLTVL.

There are many counts of this clone. The chain is built from TRBV20-1 and TRBJ2-5; D gene uncertain. Germline-derived CDR1 and CDR2 are DFQATT and SNEGSKA (reference sequence). The germline V and J ends were trimmed by 2 bases and 2 bases, with 9 bases remaining between them. This CDR3 is built from 13 residues. CDR3 coding DNA: TGCAGTGCTAGACCAGTAGGGCAAGAGACCCAGTACTTC. Its translation: CSARPVGQETQYF.

This clone has at least ten counts. The chain uses TRBV20-1 and TRBJ2-1, with D tentatively TRBD2 (6 bases). Trimming cost V 5 bases and J 2 bases, with 10 bases left between them. Looked up from germline, CDR1 is DFQATT and CDR2 is SNEGSKA (reference sequence). The CDR3 contains 13 residues. The chain's CDR3 is CSAQGGTYNEQFF. For the CDR3, the DNA is TGCAGTGCTCAGGGAGGAACCTACAATGAGCAGTTCTTC.

This clone was recorded a few times. This chain links TRBV5-4 with TRBJ1-1; D not certain. With 3 bases removed from V and 1 base from J, the gap between germline ends came to 7 bases. This CDR3 region has 13 residues. Looked up from germline, CDR1 is SGHNT and CDR2 is YYREEE (reference sequence). The CDR3 protein is CASSSAQNTEAFF. CDR3 nucleotides: TGTGCCAGCAGCTCAGCACAGAACACTGAAGCTTTCTTT.

Ten or more counts support this clone. V and J are TRBV7-9 and TRBJ2-7; 8 nucleotides agree with TRBD2. This CDR3 contains 14 residues. V shed 1 base, J shed 4 bases, and the junction held 3 bases outside the gene matches. Germline V lookup: CDR1 SEHNR, CDR2 FQNEAQ (reference sequence). This CDR3 is CASSLDGGAYEQYF. The CDR3 DNA sequence: TGTGCCAGCAGCTTAGACGGGGGGGCTTACGAGCAGTACTTC.

In nucleotides, the CDR3 is TGTGCCAGCAGTTACGGGGGGACTTCCTACGAGCAGTACTTC. This gives the protein CASSYGGTSYEQYF. The V call is TRBV6-5, the J call TRBJ2-7, with a weak D call TRBD2 (6 bases). From germline, CDR1 is MNHEY and CDR2 SVGAGI. V was clipped by 2 bases and J by 1 base, with 9 bases between them. The CDR3 covers 14 residues.

This clone was observed at least ten times. The genes are TRBV18 and TRBJ2-3; D unclear. V was cut by 5 bases and J by 0 bases, with 6 bases left in between. Germline V gene lookup returns CDR1 KGHSH and CDR2 LQKENI. This CDR3 comprises 13 residues. The CDR3 DNA reads as TGTGCCAGCTCAGGAGAGAGCACAGATACGCAGTATTTT. Translated, it gives CASSGESTDTQYF.

In this sample, this clone turned up a few times. The chain combines TRBV6-1 with TRBJ1-5, with TRBD1 as a possible D gene (5 bases). Germline loops: CDR1 MNHNS, CDR2 SASEGT. The CDR3 totals 16 residues. Trimming took off 6 bases at V and 4 bases at J, with 19 bases between the two ends. CDR3 amino acids: CASSVGRGFGNQPQHF. The CDR3 bases are TGTGCCAGCAGCGTCGGTAGGGGTTTTGGGAATCAGCCCCAGCATTTT.

This clone was seen only a few times. CDR3 in DNA: TGTGCCAGCAGTGGGGGACTAGCGGGAAACACCGGGGAGCTGTTTTTT. It is translated as CASSGGLAGNTGELFF. V usage is TRBV6-1 and J usage is TRBJ2-2, with 13 positions matching TRBD2. With V trimmed by 4 bases and J by 2 bases, 1 base remained unmatched. Germline lookup yields CDR1 MNHNS and CDR2 SASEGT. The CDR3 covers 16 residues.

The chain carries TRBV7-9 and TRBJ1-2; D is undetermined. The CDR3 has 15 amino acids. Germline values: CDR1 SEHNR, CDR2 FQNEAQ (reference sequence). Between the trimmed V and J ends, which lost 1 base and 8 bases, there was a span of 17 bases. The CDR3 DNA reads TGTGCCAGCAGCTTAGGATCGGAAGCGTCGATCGGCTACACCTTC. It encodes CASSLGSEASIGYTF.

This clone was detected ten times or more. The rearrangement uses TRBV7-6 and TRBJ2-7; 8 bases line up with TRBD1. Germline-derived CDR1 and CDR2 are SGHVS and FNYEAQ. The trim removed 3 bases at V and 6 bases at J, leaving 4 bases unmatched. This CDR3 contains 13 residues. The CDR3 DNA reads as TGTGCCAGCAGCTTGGACAGGGAAACCGAGCAGTACTTC. This gives the protein CASSLDRETEQYF.

This clone was detected many times. The chain uses TRBV28 and TRBJ2-5, with 8 positions matching TRBD1. V was pared by 4 bases and J by 5 bases, with 6 bases of the junction left unmatched. The CDR3 runs 14 residues. The germline V gene has CDR1 MDHEN and CDR2 SYDVKM. The CDR3 here is CASSYQGAEETQYF. In DNA, the CDR3 is TGTGCCAGCAGTTATCAGGGGGCCGAGGAGACCCAGTACTTC.

Regarding this clone: A junction end diverges from the germline sequence, so it may reflect a read error. This chain uses TRBV11-1 with TRBJ2-6, with TRBD1 matching 10 bases. The germline gives CDR1 SGHAT, CDR2 FQDESV (reference sequence). The CDR3 totals 17 residues. CDR3 protein: CAGSPRTGGPGANVLTF. As DNA, the CDR3 is TGTGCCGGCAGCCCCCGGACAGGGGGACCTGGGGCCAACGTCCTGACTTTC. Supplemented by reference TRBV11-1 and TRBJ2-6, the full variable domain reads EAEVAQSPRYKITEKSQAVAFWCDPISGHATLYWYRQILGQGPELLVQFQDESVVDDSQLPKDRFSAERLKGVDSTLKIQPAELGDSAMYLCAGSPRTGGPGANVLTFGAGSRLTVL.

This clone was seen repeatedly, ten times or more. The chain links TRBV29-1 to TRBJ2-2; 7 bases line up with TRBD1. The V segment lost 7 bases and the J segment 2 bases; nucleotides outside the gene matches: 10. Germline-derived CDR1 and CDR2 are SQVTM and ANQGSEA. The CDR3 has 15 amino acids. The chain's CDR3 is CSASDRVRNTGELFF. For the CDR3, the DNA is TGCAGCGCCAGCGACAGGGTCAGAAACACCGGGGAGCTGTTTTTT.

This clone ranks as medium-sized. V gene TRBV12-3 or TRBV12-4 combines with J gene TRBJ2-1; tentative D call: TRBD2 (6 bases). The ends were cut back, 6 bases at V and 1 base at J, with 13 bases in the middle. The CDR3 contains 15 residues. The CDR3 DNA reads TGTGCCAGCAGCCCCGGGAGAGGGTCCTACAATGAGCAGTTCTTC. It translates to CASSPGRGSYNEQFF.

In its sample, this clone was seen many times. J is TRBJ2-1 and V is TRBV12-3 or TRBV12-4; 10 positions match TRBD2. This CDR3 region has 15 residues. Germline trimming cut 8 bases from V and 7 bases from J; bases unmatched to any gene: 11. CDR3 sequence (DNA): TGTGCCAGCGAATACAACAGCGGGGGGGCGAATGAGCAGTTCTTC. Protein product: CASEYNSGGANEQFF.

This clone was recorded at least ten times. The chain joins TRBV5-1 to TRBJ2-5, with TRBD2 matching 8 bases. Germline trimming cut 0 bases from V and 1 base from J; bases unmatched to any gene: 5. The CDR3 runs to 16 residues. The germline gives CDR1 SGHRS, CDR2 YFSETQ. The CDR3 protein is CASSLGSGGGQETQYF. CDR3 nucleotide sequence: TGCGCCAGCAGCTTGGGAAGCGGGGGTGGCCAAGAGACCCAGTACTTC.

This clone was counted between two and nine times. The CDR3 here is CASNGRGRGVGTDTQYF. CDR3 in DNA: TGTGCCAGCAATGGTCGCGGGAGGGGAGTGGGCACAGATACGCAGTATTTT. The chain links TRBV27 to TRBJ2-3, with 9 bases fitting TRBD2. The germline CDR1 and CDR2 sequences are MNHEY and SMNVEV (reference sequence). V lost 7 bases to trimming and J lost 1 base; unmatched junction nucleotides: 12. This CDR3 has 17 amino acids.

On this clone itself: The germline gene is not matched at one end of the junction; a read error may be the cause. V gene TRBV6-1 combines with J gene TRBJ1-2; maybe TRBD1 (6 bases). This CDR3 contains 14 residues. The V gene's germline CDR1 is MNHNS and CDR2 SASEGT. CDR3 loop: CASSEAARTVGYTF. DNA for the CDR3: TGTGCCAGCAGTGAAGCCGCCCGGACAGTCGGCTACACTTTC.

This clone was recorded at least ten times. This chain uses TRBV5-1 with TRBJ2-7; 7 bases map to TRBD1. Per germline, CDR1 SGHRS and CDR2 YFSETQ. With 1 base clipped from V and 6 bases from J, the junction kept 4 bases outside the gene matches. The CDR3 contains 13 residues. This CDR3 reads CASSLTPGGEQYF. The CDR3 coding sequence is TGCGCCAGCAGCTTGACCCCAGGGGGCGAGCAGTACTTC.